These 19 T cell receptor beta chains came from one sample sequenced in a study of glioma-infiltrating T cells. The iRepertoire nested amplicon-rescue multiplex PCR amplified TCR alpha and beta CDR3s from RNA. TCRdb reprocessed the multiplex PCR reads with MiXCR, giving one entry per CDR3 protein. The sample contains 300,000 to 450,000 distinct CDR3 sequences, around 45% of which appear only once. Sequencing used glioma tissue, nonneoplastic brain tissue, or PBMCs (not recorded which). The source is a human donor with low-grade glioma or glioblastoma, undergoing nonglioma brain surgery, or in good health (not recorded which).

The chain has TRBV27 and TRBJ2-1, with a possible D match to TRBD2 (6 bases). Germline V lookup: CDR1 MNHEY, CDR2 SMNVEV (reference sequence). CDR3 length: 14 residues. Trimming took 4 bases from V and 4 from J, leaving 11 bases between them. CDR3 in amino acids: CASSSLGLYNEQFF. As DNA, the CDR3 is TGTGCCAGCAGTTCCCTGGGACTTTACAATGAGCAGTTCTTC.

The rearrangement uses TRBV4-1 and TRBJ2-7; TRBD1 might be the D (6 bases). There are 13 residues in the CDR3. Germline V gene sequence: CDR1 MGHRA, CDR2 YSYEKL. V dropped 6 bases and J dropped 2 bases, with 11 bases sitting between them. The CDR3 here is CASSRDTPYEQYF. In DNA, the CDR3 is TGCGCCAGCAGTCGGGACACCCCCTACGAGCAGTACTTC.

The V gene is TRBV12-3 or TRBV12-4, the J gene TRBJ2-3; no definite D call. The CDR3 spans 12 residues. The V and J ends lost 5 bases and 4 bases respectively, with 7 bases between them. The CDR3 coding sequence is TGTGCCAGCAGTCTACAGCCAGATACGCAGTATTTT. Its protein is CASSLQPDTQYF.

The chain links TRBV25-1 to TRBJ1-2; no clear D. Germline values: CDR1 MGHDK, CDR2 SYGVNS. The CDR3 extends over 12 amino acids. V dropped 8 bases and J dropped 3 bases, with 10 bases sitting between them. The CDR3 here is CASSSGYYGYTF. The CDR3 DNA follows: TGTGCCAGCTCCTCAGGATACTATGGCTACACCTTC.

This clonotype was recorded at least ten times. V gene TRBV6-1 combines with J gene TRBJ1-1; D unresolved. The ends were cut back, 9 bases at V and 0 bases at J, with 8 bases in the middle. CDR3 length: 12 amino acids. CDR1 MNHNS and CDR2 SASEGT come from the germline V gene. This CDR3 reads CASIALNTEAFF. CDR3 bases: TGTGCCAGTATAGCTTTGAACACTGAAGCTTTCTTT.

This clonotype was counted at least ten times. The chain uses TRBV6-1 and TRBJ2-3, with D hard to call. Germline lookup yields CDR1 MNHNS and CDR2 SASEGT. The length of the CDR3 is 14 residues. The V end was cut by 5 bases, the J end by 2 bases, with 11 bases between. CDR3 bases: TGTGCCAGCAGTTACGCAGCTTTCACAGATACGCAGTATTTT. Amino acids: CASSYAAFTDTQYF.

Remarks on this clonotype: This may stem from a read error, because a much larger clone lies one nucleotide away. The CDR3 here is CASSPRVHLFGHTF. CDR3 nucleotide sequence: TGTGCCAGCAGCCCCAGGGTCCACCTATTCGGCCACACCTTC. This chain joins TRBV27 and TRBJ1-2; D perhaps matches TRBD1 (5 bases). CDR1 and CDR2 from the germline V gene are MNHEY and SMNVEV (reference sequence). Trimming left V 6 bases short and J 12 bases short, with 23 bases between. The length of the CDR3 is 14 residues.

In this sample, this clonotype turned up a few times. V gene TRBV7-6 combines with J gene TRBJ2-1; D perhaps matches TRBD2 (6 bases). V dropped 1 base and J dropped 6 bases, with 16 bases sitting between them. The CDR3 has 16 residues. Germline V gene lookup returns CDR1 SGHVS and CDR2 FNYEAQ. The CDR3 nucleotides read TGTGCCAGCAGCTTAGAAGACCCGGGACTCCTCAATGAGCAGTTCTTC. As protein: CASSLEDPGLLNEQFF.

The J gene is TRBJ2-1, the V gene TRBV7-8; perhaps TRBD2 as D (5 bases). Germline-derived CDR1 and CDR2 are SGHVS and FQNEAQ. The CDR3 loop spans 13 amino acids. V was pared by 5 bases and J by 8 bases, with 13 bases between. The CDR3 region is CASSPIWRDEQFF. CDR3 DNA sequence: TGTGCCAGCAGCCCCATATGGCGGGATGAGCAGTTCTTC.

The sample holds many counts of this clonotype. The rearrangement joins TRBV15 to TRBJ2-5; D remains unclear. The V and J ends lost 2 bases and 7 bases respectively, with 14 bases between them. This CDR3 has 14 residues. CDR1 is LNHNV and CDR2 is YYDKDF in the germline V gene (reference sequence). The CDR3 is CATSRKEWTGTQYF. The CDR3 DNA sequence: TGTGCCACCAGCAGAAAGGAGTGGACGGGGACCCAGTACTTC.

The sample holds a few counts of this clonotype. CDR3 loop: CASSTQAAGYTF. The CDR3 DNA reads TGTGCCAGTAGTACTCAGGCCGCCGGCTACACCTTC. The chain employs TRBV19 and TRBJ1-2, with D unclear. CDR3 length: 12 residues. Trimming removed 4 bases at V and 8 bases at J, with 11 bases between. Germline values: CDR1 LNHDA, CDR2 SQIVND (reference sequence).

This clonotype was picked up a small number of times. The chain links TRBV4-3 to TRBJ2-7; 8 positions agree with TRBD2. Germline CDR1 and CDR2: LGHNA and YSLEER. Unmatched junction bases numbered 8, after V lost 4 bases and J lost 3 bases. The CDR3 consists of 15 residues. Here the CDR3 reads CASSRLSGVHYEQYF. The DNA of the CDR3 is TGCGCCAGCAGCCGCCTTAGCGGGGTTCACTACGAGCAGTACTTC.

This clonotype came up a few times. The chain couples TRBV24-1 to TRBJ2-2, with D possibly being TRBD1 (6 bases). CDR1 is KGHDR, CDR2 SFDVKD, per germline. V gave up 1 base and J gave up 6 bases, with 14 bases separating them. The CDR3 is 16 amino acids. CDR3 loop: CATSDLMQGPAGELFF. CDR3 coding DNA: TGTGCCACCAGTGATTTAATGCAGGGGCCGGCCGGGGAGCTGTTTTTT.

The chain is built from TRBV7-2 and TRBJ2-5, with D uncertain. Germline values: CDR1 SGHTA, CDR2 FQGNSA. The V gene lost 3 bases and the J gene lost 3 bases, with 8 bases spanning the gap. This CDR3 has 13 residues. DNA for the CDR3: TGTGCCAGCAGCTTGGATCCTAAAGAGACCCAGTACTTC. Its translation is CASSLDPKETQYF.

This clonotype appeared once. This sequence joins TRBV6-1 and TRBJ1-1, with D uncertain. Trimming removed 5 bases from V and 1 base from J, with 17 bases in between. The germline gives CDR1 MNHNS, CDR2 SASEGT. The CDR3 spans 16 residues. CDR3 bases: TGTGCCAGCAGTCCCACAGCGTTAAACGGGAACACTGAAGCTTTCTTT. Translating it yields CASSPTALNGNTEAFF.

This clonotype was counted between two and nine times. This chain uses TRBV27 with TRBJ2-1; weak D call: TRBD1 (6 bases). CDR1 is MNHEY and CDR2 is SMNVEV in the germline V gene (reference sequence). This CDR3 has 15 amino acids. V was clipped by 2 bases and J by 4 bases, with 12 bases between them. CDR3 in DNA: TGTGCCAGCAGTTTACGTGACAGGCCTTACAATGAGCAGTTCTTC. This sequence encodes CASSLRDRPYNEQFF.

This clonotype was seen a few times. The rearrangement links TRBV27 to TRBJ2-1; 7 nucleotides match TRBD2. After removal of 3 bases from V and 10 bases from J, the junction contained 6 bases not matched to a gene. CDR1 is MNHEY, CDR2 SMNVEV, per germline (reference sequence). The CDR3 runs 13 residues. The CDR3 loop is CASSFGGSYEQFF. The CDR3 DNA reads TGTGCCAGCAGTTTTGGCGGGAGCTACGAGCAGTTCTTC.

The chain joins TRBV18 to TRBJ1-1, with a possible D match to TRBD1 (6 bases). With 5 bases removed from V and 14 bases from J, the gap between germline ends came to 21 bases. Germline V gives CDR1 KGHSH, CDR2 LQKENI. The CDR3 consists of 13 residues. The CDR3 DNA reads TGTGCCAGCTCAGATCCGGGACAAGTCGGGATATTCTTT. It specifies CASSDPGQVGIFF.

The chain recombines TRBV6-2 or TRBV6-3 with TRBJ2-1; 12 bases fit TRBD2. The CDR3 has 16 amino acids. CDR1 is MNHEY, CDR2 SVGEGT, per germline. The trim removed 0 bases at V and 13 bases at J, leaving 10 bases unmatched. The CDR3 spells CASSYSRLAGDGTQFF. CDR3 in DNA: TGTGCCAGCAGTTACTCGAGACTAGCGGGGGACGGGACCCAGTTCTTC.